Listed below are T cell receptor beta chains from one sample, sequenced in a study of blood T cell repertoires in COVID-19. Assay used: immunoSEQ multiplex PCR; TCRdb lists only in-frame clones, some missing. The repertoire holds around 60,000 clones, with 72% as singletons. The sequenced material came from peripheral blood. The source of these receptors is a woman aged 65 to 85 with COVID-19, enrolled during active disease. CDR3s include the opening cysteine and the closing phenylalanine or tryptophan.

>TRBV7-9
CASSLETGWYGYTF
>TRBV7-9
CASSFGAGTAGTDTQYF
>TRBV12-5
CASGFGQGSSPLHF
>TRBV10-3
CAISASGGGELFF
>TRBV11-2
CASSPWSGSTDTQYF
>TRBV28
CASRTGAGQGITGELFF
>TRBV2
CASSEATAYGYTF
>TRBV27
CASSLGVGNYGYTF
>TRBV6-1
CASSDREDRGEQFF
>TRBV2
CASSDRGNEQFF
>TRBV6-5
CASSYRTGDEQYF
>TRBV6-2/TRBV6-3
CASSYETGSHEQFF
>TRBV5-4
CASSTDRGNYGYTF
>TRBV11-2
CASSSSAGSLYF
>TRBV7-7
CASSRAGWETQYF
>TRBV18
CASSPGRDNEQFF
>TRBV18
CASSRPGGGFSTEAFF
>TRBV6-1
CASSEGQDFYEQYF
>TRBV19
CASSMAHETQYF
>TRBV3-1/TRBV3-2
CASSQQQGYGYTF
>TRBV14
CASSQGIAGEYNEQFF
>TRBV3-1/TRBV3-2
CASRSNGEAFF
>TRBV6-5
CASSPEERGTDTQYF
>TRBV2
CASSARQGTQYF
>TRBV20-1
CSASQSPTGELFF
>TRBV9
CASSVRDSAYNEQFF
>TRBV6-5
CASSSLTGVLNYGYTF
>TRBV5-4
CASSLGGTTYEQYF
>TRBV5-6
CASSIQMNTEAFF
>TRBV20-1
CSVGTYHGYTF
>TRBV6-4
CATQEGARYTGELFF
>TRBV9
CASSPTGGNTGELFF
>TRBV7-8
CASSLALAGVETQYF
>TRBV5-5
CASSLTDGETQYF
>TRBV3-1/TRBV3-2
CASSQWRVRGYTF
>TRBV5-1
CASSSTGAGGTEAFF
>TRBV4-1
CASSQDGVSQPQHF
>TRBV18
CASSPPGRAGNTGELFF
>TRBV7-2
CASSLIELAGNTIYF
>TRBV19
CASGVRGYGNTIYF
>TRBV2
CASTRLAGGGSYNEQFF
>TRBV5-1
CASSLQGPRTDTQYF
>TRBV19
CASSKRRLDTEAFF
>TRBV4-3
CASSQDWASGRPDTQYF
>TRBV15
CATSRGRDRGTGF
>TRBV2
CASSRDSLSGEQFF
>TRBV14
CASSWGGGQFF
>TRBV5-6
CASSKDSLMNTEAFF
>TRBV10-1
CASSNATGGNQPQHF
>TRBV4-3
CASSLITSGGADEQFF
>TRBV19
CASIPPGQGNYGYTF
>TRBV7-3
CASSTPGGRVAF
>TRBV10-3
CAISESGGNQPQHF
>TRBV7-9
CASSRSGGYQPQHF